The clone carrying this T cell receptor (beta chain) has a handful of counts. This entry is derived from a study of cytomegalovirus exposure and HLA in healthy donors. Vbeta (60) and Jbeta (13) primers were used in the PCR. Generated by immunoSEQ multiplex PCR, the TCRdb table keeps only in-frame clones and is missing some. The sample holds 120,000 or so clones; about a sixth are singletons and the top ten take 2.9%. This CDR3 spans 12 amino acids. The germline V gene encodes CDR1 MNHEY and CDR2 SMNVEV (reference sequence). V lost 6 bases and J lost 6, with 11 bases in between. This chain uses TRBV27 with TRBJ1-2, with D possibly being TRBD1 (5 bases). Sequenced input: PBMCs. This clonotype was obtained from a female donor in good health and CMV-seropositive. CDR3 region: CASRRGRDGYTF. In nucleotides, the CDR3 is TGTGCCAGCAGAAGGGGTCGAGATGGCTACACCTTC.